The 29 T cell receptor beta chains reported below all come from one sample, sequenced in a study of cytomegalovirus exposure and HLA in healthy donors. Researchers ran the PCR with 60 Vbeta and 13 Jbeta primers. This table comes from immunoSEQ multiplex PCR, and its TCRdb copy is limited to in-frame clones, with some not included. The table records fewer than 70,000 clones, almost 75% of them present only once. The sequenced material came from PBMCs. The receptors originated from a man aged 45 to 65 in good health and CMV-seronegative.

The chain couples TRBV9 to TRBJ2-1; tentative D call: TRBD2 (5 bases). The CDR3 loop spans 12 amino acids. CDR1 and CDR2 from the germline V gene are SGDLS and YYNGEE. The V end was cut by 0 bases, the J end by 9 bases, with 7 bases between. CDR3 in amino acids: CASSVGEREQFF. The CDR3 DNA sequence: TGTGCCAGCAGCGTAGGGGAGCGTGAGCAGTTCTTC.

This clone came up a few times. The V gene is TRBV5-8, the J gene TRBJ1-6; TRBD1 might be the D (5 bases). Germline V gene sequence: CDR1 SGHTS, CDR2 YDEGEE. Trimming removed 0 bases at V and 9 bases at J, with 10 bases between. The CDR3 is made up of 14 amino acids. The CDR3 DNA reads TGTGCCAGCAGCTTGGGTCAGGGAAGTTCACCCCTCCACTTT. This gives the protein CASSLGQGSSPLHF.

The rearrangement uses TRBV1 and TRBJ2-7; the table's TRBD2 call for D was not verified on the DNA. TRBV1 is labeled a pseudogene. CDR3 length equals 18 residues. CDR3 bases: TGCACCAGCAGCCAAACCCGGAGTCCCCGTACCCGCTCCTACGAGCAGTACTTC. Residues: CTSSQTRSPRTRSYEQYF.

This clone was counted a few times. This rearrangement joins TRBV11-1 to TRBJ1-1; D call uncertain. V lost 5 bases and J lost 1, with 8 bases in between. This CDR3 spans 13 amino acids. Germline lookup yields CDR1 SGHAT and CDR2 FQDESV (reference sequence). CDR3 DNA: TGTGCCAGCAGCCTGTCCAGGAACACTGAAGCTTTCTTT. Translated, it gives CASSLSRNTEAFF.

The chain combines TRBV5-6 with TRBJ1-5, with 9 bases aligning to TRBD1. V lost 4 bases, J lost 6 bases, and 8 bases stayed unmatched. CDR1 and CDR2 from the germline V gene are SGHDT and YYEEEE. The CDR3 consists of 15 residues. CDR3 DNA sequence: TGTGCCAGCAGCCGTAGGACAGGGGTTTCTCAGCCCCAGCATTTT. It encodes CASSRRTGVSQPQHF.

The chain has TRBV2 and TRBJ1-2, with D maybe TRBD1 (5 bases). Germline V gives CDR1 SNHLY, CDR2 FYNNEI. The CDR3 sequence is 13 residues long. Trimming cost V 7 bases and J 4 bases, with 13 bases left between them. The DNA of the CDR3 is TGTGCCAGCATTCCCCCGGGGGGCTATGGCTACACCTTC. It translates to CASIPPGGYGYTF.

The chain combines TRBV5-6 with TRBJ2-2; 8 bases map to TRBD2. The V gene's germline CDR1 is SGHDT and CDR2 YYEEEE. Trimming removed 5 bases from V and 3 bases from J; junction bases left unmatched: 9. The CDR3 spans 16 residues. In nucleotides, the CDR3 is TGTGCCAGCAGTTTTCTCACTAGCGGATACACCGGGGAGCTGTTTTTT. This codes for CASSFLTSGYTGELFF.

This chain uses TRBV6-1 with TRBJ2-7; D call uncertain. The CDR3 extends over 14 amino acids. V was trimmed by 3 bases and J by 2 bases, leaving 11 bases between them. Germline V gene sequence: CDR1 MNHNS, CDR2 SASEGT. The CDR3 region has the DNA TGTGCCAGCAGTGATCCCGGTCGTACCTACGAGCAGTACTTC. The encoded protein is CASSDPGRTYEQYF.

This clone was seen a handful of times. One end of the junction is discordant with germline, which a read error may explain. The chain is built from TRBV7-7 and TRBJ2-1; 8 bases are a match to TRBD1. This CDR3 has 13 residues. Germline V gives CDR1 SSHAT, CDR2 FNYEAQ (reference sequence). CDR3 region: CASCTGGRNAQFF. DNA for the CDR3: TGTGCTAGCTGCACAGGGGGGAGAAATGCGCAGTTCTTC. Together with reference TRBV7-7 and TRBJ2-1, the CDR3 gives the full variable domain: GAGVSQSPRYKVTKRGQDVTLRCDPISSHATLYWYQQALGQGPEFLTYFNYEAQPDKSGLPSDRFSAERPEGSISTLTIQRTEQRDSAMYRCASCTGGRNAQFFGPGTRLTVL.

CDR3 sequence: CATSKGGGARWTGELFF. The CDR3 bases are TGTGCCACCAGCAAGGGCGGGGGGGCGAGGTGGACCGGGGAGCTGTTTTTT. The chain is built from TRBV15 and TRBJ2-2; 9 nucleotides align to TRBD2. The J segment lost 5 bases and the V segment lost 4 bases, leaving 11 bases of the junction unmatched. CDR3 length equals 17 residues. The germline V gene encodes CDR1 LNHNV and CDR2 YYDKDF (reference sequence).

This clone came up a few times. CDR3 residues: CASSLREGYRGELFF. The CDR3 DNA sequence: TGTGCCAGCAGTTTAAGGGAGGGGTACCGCGGGGAGCTGTTTTTT. This rearrangement joins TRBV6-6 to TRBJ2-2, with 7 bases matching TRBD2. V dropped 4 bases and J dropped 7; count of bases not matched to a gene: 9. This CDR3 is 15 amino acids long. The germline gives CDR1 MNHNY, CDR2 SVGAGI (reference sequence).

The chain carries TRBV5-8 and TRBJ2-1; the match to TRBD2 covers 16 bases. The CDR3 length is 19 residues. V was pared by 1 base and J by 0 bases, with 4 bases of the junction left unmatched. Germline V gives CDR1 SGHTS, CDR2 YDEGEE. The CDR3 is CASSLQGLAGGLSYNEQFF. CDR3 nucleotide sequence: TGTGCCAGCAGCTTGCAGGGACTAGCGGGGGGGCTCTCCTACAATGAGCAGTTCTTC.

As DNA, the CDR3 is TGTGCCAGCAGTTTCGGACAGGGGGACTATGGCTACACCTTC. Translation gives CASSFGQGDYGYTF. V and J are TRBV6-1 and TRBJ1-2; the match to TRBD1 covers 10 bases. This CDR3 has 14 amino acids. Germline V gives CDR1 MNHNS, CDR2 SASEGT. The V segment lost 5 bases and the J segment 3 bases; nucleotides outside the gene matches: 3.

In its sample, this clone was seen once. The CDR3 bases are TGTGCCAGTTCATCCCGCGGGGGACCGAGGAACACTGAAGCTTTCTTT. Translation gives CASSSRGGPRNTEAFF. This chain uses TRBV19 with TRBJ1-1; tentative D call: TRBD1 (5 bases). Looked up from germline, CDR1 is LNHDA and CDR2 is SQIVND (reference sequence). V dropped 8 bases and J dropped 1 base, with 20 bases sitting between them. This CDR3 contains 16 residues. Combining the CDR3 with reference TRBV19 and TRBJ1-1 gives the whole variable domain DGGITQSPKYLFRKEGQNVTLSCEQNLNHDAMYWYRQDPGQGLRLIYYSQIVNDFQKGDIAEGYSVSREKKESFPLTVTSAQKNPTAFYLCASSSRGGPRNTEAFFGQGTRLTVV.

The V gene is TRBV18, the J gene TRBJ2-5; maybe TRBD1 (6 bases). There are 14 residues in the CDR3. Per the germline V gene, CDR1 is KGHSH and CDR2 is LQKENI. The V gene lost 1 base and the J gene lost 2 bases, with 8 bases spanning the gap. The CDR3 DNA reads TGTGCCAGCTCACCACAACAGGGACAAGAGACCCAGTACTTC. Protein product: CASSPQQGQETQYF.

This clone appeared a few times. This sequence joins TRBV27 and TRBJ2-1, with 9 bases lining up with TRBD2. Trimming removed 5 bases from V and 9 bases from J; junction bases left unmatched: 14. The CDR3 is 16 amino acids. The V gene's germline CDR1 is MNHEY and CDR2 SMNVEV (reference sequence). The CDR3 DNA is TGTGCCAGCAGTAAATTAGCGGGGGCCCATCTGACTGAGCAGTTCTTC. This codes for CASSKLAGAHLTEQFF.

This clone was counted a few times. The genes are TRBV25-1 and TRBJ1-3; possible D gene TRBD1, 5 bases. V dropped 6 bases and J dropped 0 bases, with 9 bases sitting between them. The length of the CDR3 is 14 residues. Per the germline V gene, CDR1 is MGHDK and CDR2 is SYGVNS. This chain's CDR3 is CASRTDTSGNTIYF. In DNA form, the CDR3 reads TGTGCCAGCAGGACAGATACCTCTGGAAACACCATATATTTT.

The V call is TRBV5-5, the J call TRBJ2-2; D uncertain. Looked up from germline, CDR1 is SGHKS and CDR2 is YYEKEE (reference sequence). The CDR3 length is 14 residues. The V gene lost 1 base and the J gene lost 1 base, with 5 bases spanning the gap. CDR3: CASSLLMNTGELFF. The CDR3 nucleotides read TGTGCCAGCAGCTTGTTAATGAACACCGGGGAGCTGTTTTTT.

The chain couples TRBV5-1 to TRBJ2-5, with 11 bases fitting TRBD2. The CDR3 is 15 amino acids. The V gene's germline CDR1 is SGHRS and CDR2 YFSETQ. J was trimmed by 1 base and V by 2 bases; bases with no gene match: 1. The CDR3, as DNA: TGCGCCAGCAGCTTAGGACTAGCGGGCCAAGAGACCCAGTACTTC. It translates to CASSLGLAGQETQYF. The full variable domain, rest sourced from reference TRBV5-1 and TRBJ2-5, is KAGVTQTPRYLIKTRGQQVTLSCSPISGHRSVSWYQQTPGQGLQFLFEYFSETQRNKGNFPGRFSGRQFSNSRSEMNVSTLELGDSALYLCASSLGLAGQETQYFGPGTRLLVL.

In regard to this clone: A junction end diverges from the germline sequence, so it may reflect a read error. The CDR3 region has the DNA TGTGCTAGCAGCTTTGTCAGGGCAAATGAGCAGTTCTTC. Encoded protein: CASSFVRANEQFF. The rearrangement uses TRBV7-7 and TRBJ2-1, with D tentatively TRBD1 (5 bases). This CDR3 is 13 amino acids long. The germline gives CDR1 SSHAT, CDR2 FNYEAQ (reference sequence).

The chain joins TRBV19 to TRBJ2-5; the match to TRBD1 covers 12 bases. V lost 3 bases, J lost 5 bases, and 4 bases stayed unmatched. CDR1 is LNHDA, CDR2 SQIVND, per germline (reference sequence). This CDR3 is 15 amino acids long. CDR3 nucleotide sequence: TGTGCCAGTAGTATCGGGACAGGGGGCAGGGAGACCCAGTACTTC. It translates to CASSIGTGGRETQYF. The whole variable domain, remainder taken from reference TRBV19 and TRBJ2-5, is DGGITQSPKYLFRKEGQNVTLSCEQNLNHDAMYWYRQDPGQGLRLIYYSQIVNDFQKGDIAEGYSVSREKKESFPLTVTSAQKNPTAFYLCASSIGTGGRETQYFGPGTRLLVL.

This rearrangement joins TRBV5-1 to TRBJ2-1; TRBD2 is a possible D gene (7 bases). With 4 bases removed from V and 4 bases from J, the gap between germline ends came to 15 bases. This CDR3 is built from 15 residues. The germline gives CDR1 SGHRS, CDR2 YFSETQ. As DNA, the CDR3 is TGCGCCAGCAGCCCTACTCGGGGGGCGTACAATGAGCAGTTCTTC. As protein: CASSPTRGAYNEQFF.

This chain connects TRBV5-1 to TRBJ2-3; a weak D match, TRBD2 (5 bases). This CDR3 is built from 14 residues. With 3 bases removed from V and 4 bases from J, the gap between germline ends came to 12 bases. CDR1 SGHRS and CDR2 YFSETQ come from the germline V gene. The CDR3 is CASSWRAGSDTQYF. CDR3 DNA sequence: TGCGCCAGCAGCTGGCGGGCGGGCTCAGATACGCAGTATTTT.

This chain joins TRBV12-5 and TRBJ1-1; D unresolved. V lost 1 base and J 11 bases, leaving 17 bases between the germline ends. In germline, CDR1 is LGHNT, CDR2 FRNRAP. The CDR3 covers 14 residues. The CDR3 loop reads CASGLDPGKKKAFF. The CDR3 DNA reads as TGTGCTAGTGGTTTGGACCCGGGAAAAAAAAAGGCTTTCTTT.

V gene TRBV5-1 combines with J gene TRBJ1-1; D remains ambiguous. The germline V gene encodes CDR1 SGHRS and CDR2 YFSETQ. V was shortened by 0 bases and J by 0 bases, with 9 bases between the two germline ends. The CDR3 has 15 amino acids. DNA for the CDR3: TGCGCCAGCAGCTTGGGGGCAGGCATGAACACTGAAGCTTTCTTT. Protein sequence: CASSLGAGMNTEAFF. The full variable domain, its missing parts supplied by reference TRBV5-1 and TRBJ1-1, is KAGVTQTPRYLIKTRGQQVTLSCSPISGHRSVSWYQQTPGQGLQFLFEYFSETQRNKGNFPGRFSGRQFSNSRSEMNVSTLELGDSALYLCASSLGAGMNTEAFFGQGTRLTVV.

This sequence joins TRBV27 and TRBJ1-2; D not certain. The CDR3 length is 15 residues. CDR1 and CDR2 from the germline V gene are MNHEY and SMNVEV (reference sequence). V lost 5 bases and J 2 bases, leaving 15 bases between the germline ends. The CDR3 loop is CASSPAWASNYGYTF. The CDR3, as DNA: TGTGCCAGCAGTCCCGCCTGGGCCTCAAACTATGGCTACACCTTC.

The rearrangement joins TRBV5-4 to TRBJ1-2; 8 nucleotides agree with TRBD1. The CDR3 runs 14 residues. V lost 4 bases, J lost 4 bases, and 6 bases stayed unmatched. Germline V CDR1 and CDR2: SGHNT, YYREEE (reference sequence). The CDR3, as DNA: TGTGCCAGCAGCAAGGGACAGGAGTCCTATGGCTACACCTTC. Protein product: CASSKGQESYGYTF.

This clone was detected only a few times. V usage is TRBV10-2 and J usage is TRBJ2-5; D is undetermined. The germline CDR1 and CDR2 sequences are WSHSY and SAAADI. Trimming took off 8 bases at V and 5 bases at J, with 18 bases between the two ends. The CDR3 extends over 14 amino acids. CDR3 coding DNA: TGCGCCAGCTCCCTATCGGTTAGTATGGAGACCCAGTACTTC. Its protein product is CASSLSVSMETQYF.

The V gene is TRBV9, the J gene TRBJ2-2; D may be TRBD2 (6 bases). The CDR3 has 14 residues. Germline V gene lookup returns CDR1 SGDLS and CDR2 YYNGEE. V was pared by 10 bases and J by 0 bases, with 13 bases between. CDR3 residues: CAVRTGANTGELFF. CDR3 in DNA: TGTGCCGTGAGGACGGGGGCGAACACCGGGGAGCTGTTTTTT.